Listed here is a single T cell receptor beta chain. The antigen is not known. This was a deep-level run. Repertoires were generated with immunoSEQ multiplex PCR, while TCRdb's copy carries only in-frame clones and drops some. This sample has around 2.5 million clones, with approximately 93% found just once. These data belong to a study of shared clonotypes between healthy human individuals. Findings and limits, study-wide: The four-donor shared clonotypes exceeded non-shared clonotypes in generation probability, with non-shared ones scoring lower. Incompleteness in sorted-subset sequencing, despite large depth, was shown by rarefaction.

Sequencing was done on a sample of naive CD4+ T cells from PBMCs. Subset indicated: CD45RA+ positively selected. The receptor's source is a man aged 18 to 30 in good health. Some clones in this sample may be carry-over from other donors' samples.

The CDR3: CASSLRAADRGREQYF. CDR3 bases: TGTGCCAGCAGTTTAAGGGCCGCGGACAGGGGGCGAGAGCAGTACTTC. This rearrangement joins TRBV27 to TRBJ2-7; 11 bases align to TRBD1. V shed 2 bases, J shed 7 bases, and the junction held 10 bases outside the gene matches. The CDR3 runs 16 residues. Germline V gene sequence: CDR1 MNHEY, CDR2 SMNVEV (reference sequence).